This TCR beta chain was identified in a study of blood T cells in healthy people across ages. A second 7 to 11 cycle PCR used barcoded and J-beta primers. TCRdb ran MiXCR on the 5' RACE reads and lists one entry per CDR3 protein. The table has about 670,000 distinct CDR3 sequences, 52% seen once. Germline CDR1 and CDR2: DFQATT and SNEGSKA (reference sequence). The CDR3 totals 17 residues. For every donor, a draw yielded around 10 milliliters of peripheral blood. This chain joins TRBV20-1 and TRBJ2-5; the match to TRBD2 covers 8 bases. The J call may be incorrect, as the DNA end agrees better with TRBJ2-7. Sequencing was carried out using blood. The receptor comes from an elderly woman in good health. The CDR3 region has the DNA TGCAGTGCTAGAGATATCCGAGCGGGAGCGAGGGGATACGAGCAGTACTTC. Translated: CSARDIRAGARGYEQYF.